This T cell receptor (beta chain) stems from a study of blood T cell repertoires in COVID-19. Overall study: Researchers got acute and convalescent COVID-19 samples from the United States, Italy and Spain.

Residents of about two dozen US areas, aged roughly 18 to 89 years, made up the participants. The data were produced by immunoSEQ multiplex PCR, yet TCRdb's version contains in-frame clones alone and is incomplete. The sample includes roughly 130,000 clones, approximately 86% of them seen just once. The sequence came from a woman aged 50 to 60 who had recovered from COVID-19. Input material: PBMCs or T cells enriched from blood (not recorded which).

CDR3 in amino acids: CASSSATRTDQETQYF. The CDR3 DNA reads TGTGCCAGCAGCTCCGCAACTAGGACAGACCAAGAGACCCAGTACTTC. V usage is TRBV5-8 and J usage is TRBJ2-5, with D possibly TRBD1 on 6 matching bases. Germline CDR1 SGHTS, CDR2 YDEGEE. The CDR3 runs 16 residues. Trimming stripped 3 bases from V and 0 bases from J, with 15 bases between.